This T cell receptor beta chain was retrieved from a study of shared clonotypes between healthy human individuals. Looking at the study overall: Three CD4 naive, three CD4 memory, two CD8 naive and one CD8 memory plate were used per donor.

As originally analysed: Because ImmunoSEQ provided only junction sequences with no quality scores, the filtering differed. This table comes from immunoSEQ multiplex PCR, and its TCRdb copy is limited to in-frame clones, with some not included. From that table come the V and J calls and clone size; the DNA was used to work out D and trimming. The sample has roughly 2.4 million clones, roughly 95% seen once. The germline gives CDR1 MNHEY, CDR2 SVGAGI. This CDR3 contains 13 residues. Trimming cost V 6 bases and J 5 bases, with 11 bases left between them. The V and J genes are TRBV6-5 and TRBJ1-3; a weak D match, TRBD1 (5 bases). The sequencing input was naive CD4+ T cells sorted from blood. The sample's subset: CD45RA+ positively selected. The sequence came from a man between 18 and 35 years old in good health. The CDR3 DNA reads TGTGCCAGCAGCCAGGCAGGGAGAAACACCATATATTTT. Translation: CASSQAGRNTIYF.